A single sample is the source of the 26 T cell receptor beta chains below, sequenced in a study of OX40 agonist ivuxolimab in advanced cancers. Sequencing used immunoSEQ multiplex PCR; TCRdb keeps in-frame clones, though not all of them. The sample holds about 33,000 clones, roughly nine tenths seen once. Material: CD4+ or CD8+ T cells sorted from blood, obtained in a trial of the OX40 agonist ivuxolimab. The receptors shown here come from an adult with an advanced solid tumor such as melanoma, head and neck, liver or kidney cancer.

This chain uses TRBV19 with TRBJ1-1; no definite D call. This CDR3 region has 11 residues. CDR1 is LNHDA, CDR2 SQIVND, per germline (reference sequence). V lost 3 bases and J lost 4, with 3 bases in between. The DNA for the CDR3 is TGTGCCAGTAGTATGTTCACTGAAGCTTTCTTT. Translating gives CASSMFTEAFF.

The rearrangement joins TRBV6-6 to TRBJ1-3; D not resolved. Germline V lookup: CDR1 MNHNY, CDR2 SVGAGI (reference sequence). CDR3 length equals 12 residues. The V and J ends lost 6 bases and 4 bases respectively, with 7 bases between them. The CDR3 spells CASRRTGNTIYF. As DNA, the CDR3 is TGTGCCAGCAGACGAACGGGAAACACCATATATTTT.

The chain is built from TRBV5-1 and TRBJ1-2; D is possibly TRBD1 (5 bases). Deletions cut 0 bases from V and 1 base from J, with 10 bases between. The germline gives CDR1 SGHRS, CDR2 YFSETQ. The CDR3 length is 15 residues. As DNA, the CDR3 is TGCGCCAGCAGCTTGGAACGAGGGGATAACTATGGCTACACCTTC. Its protein product is CASSLERGDNYGYTF.

This chain joins TRBV7-9 and TRBJ1-1; D is uncertain. CDR3 length: 14 residues. Looked up from germline, CDR1 is SEHNR and CDR2 is FQNEAQ (reference sequence). The V end was cut by 0 bases, the J end by 3 bases, with 8 bases between. CDR3 loop: CASSLAGWDTEAFF. DNA of the CDR3: TGTGCCAGCAGCTTAGCAGGGTGGGACACTGAAGCTTTCTTT.

V is TRBV27 and J is TRBJ1-4, with 7 bases that match TRBD1. Germline V lookup: CDR1 MNHEY, CDR2 SMNVEV (reference sequence). The CDR3 has 16 amino acids. V lost 6 bases to trimming and J lost 4 bases; unmatched junction nucleotides: 11. The chain's CDR3 is CASRQAGGVVNEKLFF. DNA of the CDR3: TGTGCCAGCAGACAAGCAGGGGGGGTTGTTAATGAAAAACTGTTTTTT.

V and J are TRBV5-1 and TRBJ2-7; 7 nucleotides match TRBD1. Germline V gives CDR1 SGHRS, CDR2 YFSETQ. Unmatched junction bases numbered 6, after V lost 4 bases and J lost 5 bases. The CDR3 consists of 13 residues. CDR3 sequence: CASSPKTGNEQYF. The CDR3 nucleotides are TGCGCCAGCAGCCCTAAGACAGGGAACGAGCAGTACTTC.

This clone occurred once. The CDR3: CASSQTAGGTEAFF. The DNA for the CDR3 is TGTGCCAGCAGCCAAACCGCCGGGGGCACTGAAGCTTTCTTT. The chain links TRBV7-2 to TRBJ1-1; maybe TRBD1 (5 bases). Germline CDR1 reads SGHTA; CDR2 reads FQGNSA. V dropped 5 bases and J dropped 4 bases, with 14 bases sitting between them. There are 14 residues in the CDR3. The variable domain in full, completed from reference TRBV7-2 and TRBJ1-1, reads GAGVSQSPSNKVTEKGKDVELRCDPISGHTALYWYRQSLGQGLEFLIYFQGNSAPDKSGLPSDRFSAERTGGSVSTLTIQRTQQEDSAVYLCASSQTAGGTEAFFGQGTRLTVV.

The CDR3 DNA reads TGTGCCAGTAGTATAAAACAGGGCGGCTACGAGCAGTACTTC. Amino acids: CASSIKQGGYEQYF. The chain uses TRBV19 and TRBJ2-7, with D maybe TRBD1 (6 bases). Trimming shortened V by 2 bases and J by 3 bases, and 11 bases separated the two germline ends. The germline V gene has CDR1 LNHDA and CDR2 SQIVND (reference sequence). The CDR3 runs to 14 residues. The full variable domain, its missing parts supplied by reference TRBV19 and TRBJ2-7, is DGGITQSPKYLFRKEGQNVTLSCEQNLNHDAMYWYRQDPGQGLRLIYYSQIVNDFQKGDIAEGYSVSREKKESFPLTVTSAQKNPTAFYLCASSIKQGGYEQYFGPGTRLTVT.

The genes are TRBV7-6 and TRBJ1-1, with unresolved D. Per germline, CDR1 SGHVS and CDR2 FNYEAQ. The CDR3 runs 13 residues. Trimming took 0 bases from V and 1 from J, leaving 3 bases between them. CDR3: CASSLAGNTEAFF. In DNA, the CDR3 is TGTGCCAGCAGCTTAGCGGGGAACACTGAAGCTTTCTTT.

The CDR3 is CASSSPPGRGSGGANVLTF. DNA of the CDR3: TGTGCCAGCAGCTCACCCCCGGGGCGGGGTAGTGGTGGGGCCAACGTCCTGACTTTC. The genes are TRBV7-6 and TRBJ2-6; D might be TRBD2 (6 bases). Germline loops: CDR1 SGHVS, CDR2 FNYEAQ. With 4 bases removed from V and 3 bases from J, the gap between germline ends came to 22 bases. The CDR3 extends over 19 amino acids.

This chain joins TRBV5-1 and TRBJ2-7; 8 positions match TRBD2. The V and J ends lost 4 bases and 6 bases, in that order; junction bases with no gene match: 18. Germline lookup yields CDR1 SGHRS and CDR2 YFSETQ. CDR3 length: 17 amino acids. CDR3 residues: CASSRGEVAAGAGEQYF. CDR3 bases: TGCGCCAGCAGCCGCGGGGAAGTCGCAGCGGGAGCTGGCGAGCAGTACTTC.

This chain uses TRBV4-2 with TRBJ2-3; D might be TRBD1 (6 bases). CDR1 is LGHNA and CDR2 is YNFKEQ in the germline V gene. The CDR3 is 12 amino acids. V was clipped by 6 bases and J by 14 bases, with 18 bases between them. The CDR3 reads CASSHERDIRYF. The CDR3 nucleotides are TGTGCCAGCAGTCACGAAAGGGACATAAGGTATTTT.

The rearrangement links TRBV2 to TRBJ1-5; no clear D. Germline values: CDR1 SNHLY, CDR2 FYNNEI. This CDR3 contains 17 residues. V was shortened by 5 bases and J by 0 bases, with 17 bases between the two germline ends. CDR3 DNA: TGTGCCAGCAGTCGACCCGTGGACGGCAATAGCAATCAGCCCCAGCATTTT. This gives the protein CASSRPVDGNSNQPQHF.

The chain joins TRBV6-5 to TRBJ1-2, with a weak D call TRBD1 (5 bases). Trimming shortened V by 1 base and J by 4 bases, and 7 bases separated the two germline ends. The CDR3 has 13 residues. Germline V gene data show CDR1 as MNHEY and CDR2 as SVGAGI. DNA of the CDR3: TGTGCCAGCAGTTACTTCGGGGGCTATGGCTACACCTTC. This codes for CASSYFGGYGYTF.

J is TRBJ1-2 and V is TRBV28; D gene unclear. This CDR3 is 12 amino acids long. The germline V gene has CDR1 MDHEN and CDR2 SYDVKM. V was pared by 2 bases and J by 7 bases, with 8 bases between. The CDR3 spells CASSLPGLGYTF. Written as DNA, the CDR3 is TGTGCCAGCAGTTTACCCGGTCTTGGCTACACCTTC.

In its sample, this clone was seen a few times. The genes are TRBV7-2 and TRBJ2-7, with D tentatively TRBD1 (6 bases). V was pared by 5 bases and J by 4 bases, with 15 bases between. CDR3 length: 14 residues. The germline V gene has CDR1 SGHTA and CDR2 FQGNSA. CDR3 residues: CASSKSTGGYEQYF. The CDR3 bases are TGTGCCAGCAGCAAATCGACAGGAGGTTACGAGCAGTACTTC.

This clone is a singleton in its sample. The gene calls are TRBV7-9 and TRBJ2-2, with D unresolved. Per germline, CDR1 SEHNR and CDR2 FQNEAQ (reference sequence). The V end lost 6 bases, the J end lost 2 bases, and 13 bases lay between the germline ends. The CDR3 spans 15 residues. CDR3 nucleotide sequence: TGTGCCAGCAGTGCAACATCGATCAACACCGGGGAGCTGTTTTTT. This sequence encodes CASSATSINTGELFF.

The chain carries TRBV10-3 and TRBJ2-2; the D is unclear. Trimming took off 0 bases at V and 4 bases at J, with 12 bases between the two ends. The CDR3 is 16 residues long. Germline lookup yields CDR1 ENHRY and CDR2 SYGVKD. The CDR3 loop is CAISESNSGTTGELFF. The CDR3 DNA is TGTGCCATCAGTGAGTCGAATTCAGGTACCACCGGGGAGCTGTTTTTT.

The V gene is TRBV19, the J gene TRBJ1-2; D is perhaps TRBD1 (5 bases). This CDR3 region has 13 residues. Per germline, CDR1 LNHDA and CDR2 SQIVND (reference sequence). Between the trimmed V and J ends, which lost 5 bases and 7 bases, there was a span of 14 bases. The CDR3 sequence: CASSSGPVGGYTF. In nucleotides, the CDR3 is TGTGCCAGTAGTTCAGGGCCGGTTGGTGGCTACACCTTC.

This rearrangement joins TRBV11-2 to TRBJ2-7; D is possibly TRBD2 (6 bases). V shed 1 base and J shed 7 bases, with 17 bases lying between them. The CDR3 has 15 residues. Germline V gene data show CDR1 as SGHAT and CDR2 as FQNNGV. The CDR3 here is CASSLGRTIMEEQYF. CDR3 bases: TGTGCCAGCAGCTTAGGCAGGACTATTATGGAGGAGCAGTACTTC.

CDR3 nucleotide sequence: TGTGCCAGCAGCGGGGGACAGGAAAGCTACGAGCAGTACTTC. Protein product: CASSGGQESYEQYF. This chain uses TRBV7-8 with TRBJ2-7; 8 nucleotides agree with TRBD1. Germline assignment: CDR1 SGHVS and CDR2 FQNEAQ. This CDR3 has 14 residues. V shed 5 bases, J shed 3 bases, and the junction held 6 bases outside the gene matches.

This clone has only one observation. The V and J genes are TRBV27 and TRBJ1-1; maybe TRBD1 (5 bases). Germline V lookup: CDR1 MNHEY, CDR2 SMNVEV (reference sequence). This CDR3 comprises 15 residues. V lost 5 bases and J 1 base, leaving 14 bases between the germline ends. The DNA for the CDR3 is TGTGCCAGCAGTCCGAGGGGTTTGGGGAACACTGAAGCTTTCTTT. Translation gives CASSPRGLGNTEAFF.

The chain joins TRBV2 to TRBJ1-1; weak D call: TRBD1 (5 bases). The germline V gene encodes CDR1 SNHLY and CDR2 FYNNEI. The CDR3 has 14 residues. V was pared by 8 bases and J by 0 bases, with 13 bases between. The CDR3 DNA follows: TGTGCCAGCGGGTACATAGGGGTGAACACTGAAGCTTTCTTT. Protein product: CASGYIGVNTEAFF.

The V call is TRBV4-1, the J call TRBJ2-5; TRBD1 matches at 8 bases. With the DNA end fitting TRBJ2-7 better, the J assignment may be wrong. There are 15 residues in the CDR3. CDR1 MGHRA and CDR2 YSYEKL come from the germline V gene. In DNA form, the CDR3 reads TGCGCCAGCAGCCAACAACAGGGGGAGGCCTACGAGCAGTACTTC. It codes for CASSQQQGEAYEQYF.

This clone showed up just a few times. The V and J genes are TRBV6-5 and TRBJ1-4; D is perhaps TRBD1 (6 bases). The CDR3 is 15 residues long. The V end lost 0 bases, the J end lost 5 bases, and 10 bases lay between the germline ends. CDR1 and CDR2 from the germline V gene are MNHEY and SVGAGI. CDR3 DNA: TGTGCCAGCAGTTACTCGGGACACTTCAATGAAAAACTGTTTTTT. Its protein is CASSYSGHFNEKLFF.

This chain links TRBV29-1 with TRBJ2-3; TRBD1 is a possible D gene (6 bases). The CDR3 covers 13 residues. Germline V CDR1 and CDR2: SQVTM, ANQGSEA. V was cut by 5 bases and J by 5 bases, with 14 bases left in between. This chain's CDR3 is CSVRAGAGDTQYF. CDR3 nucleotides: TGCAGCGTTCGGGCAGGGGCGGGAGATACGCAGTATTTT.